Listed here are 18 T cell receptor beta chains from one sample, sequenced in a study of blood T cells in healthy people across ages. Next came a second PCR, run for about 7 to 11 cycles, which used a sample-barcoded 5' primer along with a J-beta primer mix. TCRdb analysed the 5' RACE reads with MiXCR anew, one entry per CDR3 protein. The table includes about 900,000 distinct CDR3 sequences, approximately 59% detected once. The material sequenced was blood. These TCRs come from a man aged 25 to 40 in good health.

As regards this clonotype: Sequence at one end of the junction differs from germline and may be a read error. The J gene is TRBJ2-7, the V gene TRBV2, with D perhaps TRBD2 (6 bases). The CDR3 sequence is 13 residues long. Per the germline V gene, CDR1 is SNHLY and CDR2 is FYNNEI. CDR3: CASRPEGTYEQNF. The CDR3 DNA reads as TGTGCCAGCCGACCGGAGGGAACCTACGAGCAGAACTTC.

The chain links TRBV30 to TRBJ1-5; 9 positions match TRBD1. V lost 5 bases, J lost 4 bases, and 3 bases stayed unmatched. Germline-derived CDR1 and CDR2 are GTSNPN and SVGIG (reference sequence). The CDR3 sequence is 13 residues long. CDR3 in amino acids: CAWGTGPNQPQHF. The CDR3 region has the DNA TGTGCCTGGGGGACAGGGCCAAATCAGCCCCAGCATTTT.

This clonotype was counted a few times. J is TRBJ1-5 and V is TRBV25-1, with D tentatively TRBD1 (6 bases). V was shortened by 5 bases and J by 3 bases, with 8 bases between the two germline ends. CDR1 is MGHDK and CDR2 is SYGVNS in the germline V gene. The length of the CDR3 is 13 residues. CDR3 protein: CASSQGNNQPQHF. The CDR3 DNA sequence: TGTGCCAGCAGTCAGGGGAACAATCAGCCCCAGCATTTT.

V usage is TRBV10-3 and J usage is TRBJ1-4, with 7 bases aligning to TRBD1. This CDR3 has 14 residues. After removal of 6 bases from V and 3 bases from J, the junction contained 4 bases not matched to a gene. CDR1 and CDR2 (germline): ENHRY, SYGVKD. The CDR3 protein is CAIRGDSANEKLFF. In DNA, the CDR3 is TGTGCCATCAGGGGGGACAGCGCTAATGAAAAACTGTTTTTT.

With regard to this clonotype: Germline is not matched at one junction end, which may reflect a read error. The chain is built from TRBV11-2 and TRBJ2-1; 8 nucleotides line up with TRBD2. The CDR3 loop spans 16 amino acids. Looked up from germline, CDR1 is SGHAT and CDR2 is FQNNGV. CDR3: CASSLASGRSNNGQFF. The CDR3, as DNA: TGTGCCAGCAGCTTAGCTAGCGGGCGGTCCAACAATGGGCAGTTCTTC. Variable domain in full (rest from reference TRBV11-2 and TRBJ2-1): EAGVAQSPRYKIIEKRQSVAFWCNPISGHATLYWYQQILGQGPKLLIQFQNNGVVDDSQLPKDRFSAERLKGVDSTLKIQPAKLEDSAVYLCASSLASGRSNNGQFFGPGTRLTVL.

The chain carries TRBV6-5 and TRBJ1-2, with no clear D. V lost 4 bases and J lost 2, with 11 bases in between. CDR1 and CDR2 from the germline V gene are MNHEY and SVGAGI. The CDR3 length is 14 residues. CDR3 bases: TGTGCCAGCAGTTCGCTAGGACGGAACTATGGCTACACCTTC. It translates to CASSSLGRNYGYTF.

The chain uses TRBV9 and TRBJ1-2, with D possibly matching TRBD1 (5 bases). V was trimmed by 8 bases and J by 5 bases, leaving 16 bases between them. Germline V CDR1 and CDR2: SGDLS, YYNGEE. The length of the CDR3 is 13 residues. In DNA form, the CDR3 reads TGTGCCAGTTCCTCTGGGGGTAAATATGGCTACACCTTC. It codes for CASSSGGKYGYTF.

The chain recombines TRBV29-1 with TRBJ2-3; 12 bases align to TRBD2. Losses at the gene ends were 6 bases for V and 3 bases for J; bases not matched to a gene: 10. The CDR3 sequence is 16 residues long. CDR1 SQVTM and CDR2 ANQGSEA come from the germline V gene. CDR3 protein: CSVGPSGGAGTDTQYF. Here the CDR3 DNA reads TGCAGCGTCGGGCCTAGCGGGGGGGCGGGTACAGATACGCAGTATTTT.

This clonotype was picked up one time. The chain uses TRBV6-1 and TRBJ2-1, with unresolved D. The CDR3 contains 13 residues. CDR1 and CDR2 from the germline V gene are MNHNS and SASEGT. With 7 bases removed from V and 7 bases from J, the gap between germline ends came to 14 bases. CDR3 coding DNA: TGTGCCAGCACCAATGCCTGGTTTAATGAGCAGTTCTTC. As protein: CASTNAWFNEQFF.

The chain is built from TRBV20-1 and TRBJ2-3; D ambiguous. V was shortened by 3 bases and J by 2 bases, with 9 bases between the two germline ends. CDR3 size: 13 residues. The germline gives CDR1 DFQATT, CDR2 SNEGSKA (reference sequence). This CDR3 is CSASNVHTDTQYF. CDR3 DNA: TGCAGTGCTAGTAATGTCCACACAGATACGCAGTATTTT.

The CDR3 region has the DNA TGCAGCGTTGGATTTGAGCAGTTCTTC. It encodes CSVGFEQFF. The rearrangement joins TRBV29-1 to TRBJ2-1; D uncertain. CDR3 length equals 9 residues. V was cut by 4 bases and J by 9 bases, with 4 bases left in between. CDR1 is SQVTM and CDR2 is ANQGSEA in the germline V gene.

This clonotype appeared once. This sequence joins TRBV20-1 and TRBJ2-1; 10 nucleotides line up with TRBD2. Trimming at V came to 3 bases and at J to 5 bases, leaving 4 bases not matched to a gene. There are 14 residues in the CDR3. Germline V gene lookup returns CDR1 DFQATT and CDR2 SNEGSKA (reference sequence). The CDR3 loop is CSASGSGGNNEQFF. The CDR3 DNA reads as TGCAGTGCTAGTGGTAGCGGGGGGAACAATGAGCAGTTCTTC.

The V and J genes are TRBV10-3 and TRBJ2-6; TRBD1 might be the D (6 bases). Germline V gene data show CDR1 as ENHRY and CDR2 as SYGVKD. Trimming removed 7 bases at V and 0 bases at J, with 13 bases between. The CDR3 has 16 residues. DNA for the CDR3: TGTGCCATCACCGGACAGCTCAACTCTGGGGCCAACGTCCTGACTTTC. Translated: CAITGQLNSGANVLTF.

This sequence joins TRBV7-2 and TRBJ2-5, with TRBD2 identical over 8 bases. Germline V gives CDR1 SGHTA, CDR2 FQGNSA. CDR3 length: 16 residues. With V trimmed by 1 base and J by 5 bases, 9 bases remained unmatched. The CDR3 region has the DNA TGTGCCAGCAGCTTAGGGTCGGGGGGGCCGTTGGAGACCCAGTACTTC. Translated: CASSLGSGGPLETQYF.

This clonotype was seen once. The CDR3 DNA is TGCAGTGCTAGAGATGGAGGGGCCCAAATCCATGAGCAGTTCTTC. It translates to CSARDGGAQIHEQFF. V is TRBV20-1 and J is TRBJ2-1, with D tentatively TRBD2 (6 bases). The CDR3 is made up of 15 amino acids. From germline, CDR1 is DFQATT and CDR2 SNEGSKA (reference sequence). Trimming took off 0 bases at V and 8 bases at J, with 17 bases between the two ends.

The chain joins TRBV29-1 to TRBJ2-5; TRBD1 matches at 8 bases. The V gene's germline CDR1 is SQVTM and CDR2 ANQGSEA. With 8 bases clipped from V and 5 bases from J, the junction kept 10 bases outside the gene matches. This CDR3 is 13 amino acids long. CDR3 in amino acids: CSSRQGRMETQYF. The CDR3 DNA is TGCAGCTCTCGACAGGGGCGCATGGAGACCCAGTACTTC.

This rearrangement joins TRBV7-3 to TRBJ2-1; D could derive from TRBD1 or TRBD2 (5 bases each). Germline assignment: CDR1 SGHTA and CDR2 FQGTGA. The germline V and J ends were trimmed by 5 bases and 4 bases, with 21 bases remaining between them. The CDR3 runs 17 residues. CDR3 nucleotides: TGTGCCAGCAGCCCGGGTAACTCGGGGCGACTATACAATGAGCAGTTCTTC. Protein product: CASSPGNSGRLYNEQFF. Full variable domain (remainder filled in from reference TRBV7-3 and TRBJ2-1): GAGVSQTPSNKVTEKGKYVELRCDPISGHTALYWYRQSLGQGPEFLIYFQGTGAADDSGLPNDRFFAVRPEGSVSTLKIQRTERGDSAVYLCASSPGNSGRLYNEQFFGPGTRLTVL.

The V and J genes are TRBV7-2 and TRBJ2-3; 8 bases align to TRBD2. The CDR3 is made up of 13 amino acids. The ends lost 7 bases at V and 4 bases at J; junction bases unmatched: 4. Germline V gene lookup returns CDR1 SGHTA and CDR2 FQGNSA. Here the CDR3 DNA reads TGTGCCAGCACCTACGGGGGGGCAGATACGCAGTATTTT. This sequence encodes CASTYGGADTQYF.